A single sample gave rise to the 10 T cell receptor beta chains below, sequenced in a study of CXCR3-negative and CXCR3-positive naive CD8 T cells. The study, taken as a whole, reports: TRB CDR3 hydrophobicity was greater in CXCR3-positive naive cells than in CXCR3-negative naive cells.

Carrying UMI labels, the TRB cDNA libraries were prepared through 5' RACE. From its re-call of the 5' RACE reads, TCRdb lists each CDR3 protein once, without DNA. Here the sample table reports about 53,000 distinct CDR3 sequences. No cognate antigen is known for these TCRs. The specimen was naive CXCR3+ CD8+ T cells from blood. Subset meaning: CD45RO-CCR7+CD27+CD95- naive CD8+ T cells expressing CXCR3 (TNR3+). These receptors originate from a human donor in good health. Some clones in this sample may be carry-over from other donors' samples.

This CDR3 is CASSEGQSYEQYF. This chain joins TRBV7-3 and TRBJ2-7; TCRdb selects TRBD1, and the lack of DNA leaves this call unchecked. The CDR3 consists of 13 residues. CDR1 is SGHTA, CDR2 FQGTGA, per germline.

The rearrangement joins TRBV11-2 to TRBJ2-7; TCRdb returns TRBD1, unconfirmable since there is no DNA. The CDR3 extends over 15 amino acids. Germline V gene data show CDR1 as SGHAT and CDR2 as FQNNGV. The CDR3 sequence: CASSLQQGAPGEQYF.

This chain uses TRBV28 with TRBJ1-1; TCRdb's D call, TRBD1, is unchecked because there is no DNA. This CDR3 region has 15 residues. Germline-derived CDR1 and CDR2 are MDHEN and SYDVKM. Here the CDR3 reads CASSSFPGQGAEAFF.

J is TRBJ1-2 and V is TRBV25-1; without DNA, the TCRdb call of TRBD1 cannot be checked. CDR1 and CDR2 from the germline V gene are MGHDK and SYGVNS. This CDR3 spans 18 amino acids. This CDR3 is CASGPAFIRQAGYYGYTF.

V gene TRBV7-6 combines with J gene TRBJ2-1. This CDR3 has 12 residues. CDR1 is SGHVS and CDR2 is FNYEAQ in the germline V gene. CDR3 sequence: CASSLGDSEQFF.

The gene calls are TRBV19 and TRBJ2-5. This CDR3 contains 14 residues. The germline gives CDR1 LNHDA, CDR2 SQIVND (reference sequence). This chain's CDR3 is CASSNEGLEETQYF. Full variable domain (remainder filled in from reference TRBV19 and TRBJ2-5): DGGITQSPKYLFRKEGQNVTLSCEQNLNHDAMYWYRQDPGQGLRLIYYSQIVNDFQKGDIAEGYSVSREKKESFPLTVTSAQKNPTAFYLCASSNEGLEETQYFGPGTRLLVL.

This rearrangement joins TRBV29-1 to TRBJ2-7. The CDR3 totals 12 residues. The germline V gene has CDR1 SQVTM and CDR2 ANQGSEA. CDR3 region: CSVGLASYEQYF.

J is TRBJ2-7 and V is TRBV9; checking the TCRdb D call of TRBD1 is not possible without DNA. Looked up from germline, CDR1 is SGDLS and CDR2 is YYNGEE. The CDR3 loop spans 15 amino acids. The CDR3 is CASSVGTGSSYEQYF. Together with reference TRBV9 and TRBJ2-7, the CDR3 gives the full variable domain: DSGVTQTPKHLITATGQRVTLRCSPRSGDLSVYWYQQSLDQGLQFLIQYYNGEERAKGNILERFSAQQFPDLHSELNLSSLELGDSALYFCASSVGTGSSYEQYFGPGTRLTVT.

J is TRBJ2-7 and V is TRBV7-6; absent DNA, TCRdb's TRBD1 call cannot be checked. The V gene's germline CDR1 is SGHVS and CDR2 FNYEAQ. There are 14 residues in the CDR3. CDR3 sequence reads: CASSPRDSYYEQYF.

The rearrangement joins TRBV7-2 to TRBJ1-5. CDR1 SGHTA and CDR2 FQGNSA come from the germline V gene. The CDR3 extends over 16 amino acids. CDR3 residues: CASSLVEGMVDQPQHF.